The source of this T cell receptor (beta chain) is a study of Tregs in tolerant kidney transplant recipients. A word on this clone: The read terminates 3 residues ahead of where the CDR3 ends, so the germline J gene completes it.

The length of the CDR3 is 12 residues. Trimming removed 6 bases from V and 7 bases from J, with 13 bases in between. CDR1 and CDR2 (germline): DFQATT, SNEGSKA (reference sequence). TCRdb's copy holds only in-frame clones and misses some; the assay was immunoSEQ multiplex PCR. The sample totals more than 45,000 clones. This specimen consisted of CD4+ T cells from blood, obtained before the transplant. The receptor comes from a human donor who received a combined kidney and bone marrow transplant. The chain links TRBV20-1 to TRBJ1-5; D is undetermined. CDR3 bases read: TGCAGTGCAACCCCTGGAGGGCAGCCC. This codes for CSATPGGQP. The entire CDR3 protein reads CSATPGGQPQHF.